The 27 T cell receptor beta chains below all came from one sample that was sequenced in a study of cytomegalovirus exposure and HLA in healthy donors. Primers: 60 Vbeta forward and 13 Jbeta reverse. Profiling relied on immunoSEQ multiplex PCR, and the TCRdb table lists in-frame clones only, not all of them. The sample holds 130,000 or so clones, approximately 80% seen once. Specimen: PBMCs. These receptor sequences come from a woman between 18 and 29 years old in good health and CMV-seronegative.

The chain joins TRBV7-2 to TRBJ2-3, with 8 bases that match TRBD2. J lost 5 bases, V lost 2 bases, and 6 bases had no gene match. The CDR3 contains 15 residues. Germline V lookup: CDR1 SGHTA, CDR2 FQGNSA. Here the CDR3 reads CASSLSGGGGDTQYF. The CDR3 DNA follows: TGTGCCAGCAGCTTAAGCGGGGGTGGAGGAGATACGCAGTATTTT. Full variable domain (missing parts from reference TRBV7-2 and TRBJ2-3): GAGVSQSPSNKVTEKGKDVELRCDPISGHTALYWYRQSLGQGLEFLIYFQGNSAPDKSGLPSDRFSAERTGGSVSTLTIQRTQQEDSAVYLCASSLSGGGGDTQYFGPGTRLTVL.

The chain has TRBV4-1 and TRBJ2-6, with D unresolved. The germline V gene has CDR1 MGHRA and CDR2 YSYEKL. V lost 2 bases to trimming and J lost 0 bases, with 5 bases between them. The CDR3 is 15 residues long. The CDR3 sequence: CASSQPLSGANVLTF. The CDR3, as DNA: TGCGCCAGCAGCCAACCACTCTCTGGGGCCAACGTCCTGACTTTC.

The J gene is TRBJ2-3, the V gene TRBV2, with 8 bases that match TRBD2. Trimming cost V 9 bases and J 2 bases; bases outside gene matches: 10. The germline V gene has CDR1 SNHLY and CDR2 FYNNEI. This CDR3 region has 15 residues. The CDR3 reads CASRGSGSPTDTQYF. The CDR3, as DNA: TGTGCCAGTAGAGGAAGCGGGAGCCCCACAGATACGCAGTATTTT.

The CDR3 coding sequence is TGTGCCAGCAGCCAGGGGGGCGAGCAGTACTTC. This encodes CASSQGGEQYF. The V gene is TRBV6-5, the J gene TRBJ2-7; weak D call: TRBD1 (7 bases). The V end lost 6 bases, the J end lost 6 bases, and 9 bases lay between the germline ends. Germline V CDR1 and CDR2: MNHEY, SVGAGI. CDR3 length: 11 residues.

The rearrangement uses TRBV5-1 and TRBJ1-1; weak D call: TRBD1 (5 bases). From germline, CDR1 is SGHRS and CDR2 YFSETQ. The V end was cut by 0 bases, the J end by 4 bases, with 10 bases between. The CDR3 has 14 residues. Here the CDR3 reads CASSLGTLGTEAFF. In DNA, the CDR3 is TGCGCCAGCAGCTTGGGGACATTGGGCACTGAAGCTTTCTTT.

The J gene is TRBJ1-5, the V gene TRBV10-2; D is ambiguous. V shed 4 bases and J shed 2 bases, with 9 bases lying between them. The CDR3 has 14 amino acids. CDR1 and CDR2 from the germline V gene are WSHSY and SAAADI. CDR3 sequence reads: CASSGGIGNQPQHF. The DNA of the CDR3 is TGCGCCAGCAGTGGAGGGATAGGCAATCAGCCCCAGCATTTT.

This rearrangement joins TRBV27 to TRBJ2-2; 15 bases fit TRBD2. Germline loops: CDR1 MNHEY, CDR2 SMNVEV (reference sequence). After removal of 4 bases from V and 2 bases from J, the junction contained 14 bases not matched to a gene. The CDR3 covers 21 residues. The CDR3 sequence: CASSSPLPGLAGGRNTGELFF. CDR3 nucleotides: TGTGCCAGCAGTTCCCCGCTTCCGGGACTAGCGGGAGGCCGAAACACCGGGGAGCTGTTTTTT.

As DNA, the CDR3 is TGTGCCAGCACTCCGGGAGGGAACACCGGGGAGCTGTTTTTT. Translated, it gives CASTPGGNTGELFF. The V and J genes are TRBV28 and TRBJ2-2; 7 bases agree with TRBD2. Unmatched junction bases numbered 3, after V lost 7 bases and J lost 1 base. This CDR3 spans 14 amino acids. Germline V gene sequence: CDR1 MDHEN, CDR2 SYDVKM.

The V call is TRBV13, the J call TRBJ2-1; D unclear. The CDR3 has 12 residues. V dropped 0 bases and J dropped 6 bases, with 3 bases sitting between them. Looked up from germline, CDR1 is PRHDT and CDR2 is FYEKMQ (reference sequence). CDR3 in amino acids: CASSLGRNEQFF. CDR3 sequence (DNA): TGTGCCAGCAGCTTAGGGCGCAATGAGCAGTTCTTC.

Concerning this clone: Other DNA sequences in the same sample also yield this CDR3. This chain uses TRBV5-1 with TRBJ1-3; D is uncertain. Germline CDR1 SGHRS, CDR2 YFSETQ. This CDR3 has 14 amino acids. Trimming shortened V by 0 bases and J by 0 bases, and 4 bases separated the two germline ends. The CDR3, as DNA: TGCGCCAGCAGCTTGGACAGCTCTGGAAACACCATATATTTT. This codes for CASSLDSSGNTIYF.

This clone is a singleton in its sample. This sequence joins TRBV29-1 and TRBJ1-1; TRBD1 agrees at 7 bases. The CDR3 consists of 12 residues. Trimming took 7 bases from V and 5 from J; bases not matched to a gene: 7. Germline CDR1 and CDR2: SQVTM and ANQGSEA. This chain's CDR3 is CSAATGQTEAFF. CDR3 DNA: TGCAGCGCCGCGACAGGGCAAACTGAAGCTTTCTTT. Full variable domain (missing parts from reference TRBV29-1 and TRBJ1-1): SAVISQKPSRDICQRGTSLTIQCQVDSQVTMMFWYRQQPGQSLTLIATANQGSEATYESGFVIDKFPISRPNLTFSTLTVSNMSPEDSSIYLCSAATGQTEAFFGQGTRLTVV.

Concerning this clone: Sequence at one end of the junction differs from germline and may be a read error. Here the CDR3 reads CSSSSTSGTETQYF. In nucleotides, the CDR3 is TGTTCCAGCAGCTCAACTAGCGGGACAGAGACCCAGTACTTC. The chain joins TRBV7-9 to TRBJ2-5; 10 bases map to TRBD2. Germline CDR1 SEHNR, CDR2 FQNEAQ (reference sequence). The length of the CDR3 is 14 residues.

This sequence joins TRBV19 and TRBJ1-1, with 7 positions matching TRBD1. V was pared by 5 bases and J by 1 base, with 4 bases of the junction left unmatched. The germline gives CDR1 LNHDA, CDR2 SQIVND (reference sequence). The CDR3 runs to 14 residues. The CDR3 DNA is TGTGCCAGTAGTCTCCGGGACAGGAACACTGAAGCTTTCTTT. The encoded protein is CASSLRDRNTEAFF.

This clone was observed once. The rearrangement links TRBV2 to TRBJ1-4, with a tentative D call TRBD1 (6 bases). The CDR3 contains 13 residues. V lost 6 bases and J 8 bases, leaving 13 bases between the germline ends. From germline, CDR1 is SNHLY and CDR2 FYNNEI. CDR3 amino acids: CASRRTVWEKLFF. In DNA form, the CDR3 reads TGTGCCAGCAGAAGGACAGTTTGGGAAAAACTGTTTTTT.

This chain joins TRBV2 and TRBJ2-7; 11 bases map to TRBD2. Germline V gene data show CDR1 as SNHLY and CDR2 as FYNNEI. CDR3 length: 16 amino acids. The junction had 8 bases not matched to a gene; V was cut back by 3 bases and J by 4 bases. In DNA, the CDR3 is TGTGCCAGCAGTGATGACCTAGCGGGAGGTATATACGAGCAGTACTTC. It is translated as CASSDDLAGGIYEQYF.

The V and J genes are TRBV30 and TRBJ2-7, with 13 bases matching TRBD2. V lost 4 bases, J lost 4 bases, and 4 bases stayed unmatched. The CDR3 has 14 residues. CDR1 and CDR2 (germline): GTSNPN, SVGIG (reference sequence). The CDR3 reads CAWNGLAGAYEQYF. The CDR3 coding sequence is TGTGCCTGGAACGGACTAGCGGGGGCTTACGAGCAGTACTTC.

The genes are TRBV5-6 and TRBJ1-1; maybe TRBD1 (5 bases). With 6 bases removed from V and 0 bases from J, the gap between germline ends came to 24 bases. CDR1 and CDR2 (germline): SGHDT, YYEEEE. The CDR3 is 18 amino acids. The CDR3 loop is CASIRRAATPFMNTEAFF. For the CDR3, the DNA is TGTGCCAGCATCCGCAGGGCAGCTACCCCTTTCATGAACACTGAAGCTTTCTTT.

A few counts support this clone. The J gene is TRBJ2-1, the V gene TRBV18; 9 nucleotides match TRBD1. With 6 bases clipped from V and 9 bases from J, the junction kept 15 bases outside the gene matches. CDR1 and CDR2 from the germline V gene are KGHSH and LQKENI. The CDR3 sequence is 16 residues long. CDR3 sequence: CASSQPMGQGKSEQFF. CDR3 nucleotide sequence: TGTGCCAGCTCCCAACCCATGGGACAGGGTAAGAGTGAGCAGTTCTTC.

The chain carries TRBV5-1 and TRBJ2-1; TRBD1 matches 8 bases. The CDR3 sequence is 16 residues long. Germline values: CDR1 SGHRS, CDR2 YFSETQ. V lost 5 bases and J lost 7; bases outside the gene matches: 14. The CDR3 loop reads CASRSQGATSRNEQFF. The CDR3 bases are TGCGCCAGCAGGTCTCAGGGGGCAACAAGTAGGAATGAGCAGTTCTTC.

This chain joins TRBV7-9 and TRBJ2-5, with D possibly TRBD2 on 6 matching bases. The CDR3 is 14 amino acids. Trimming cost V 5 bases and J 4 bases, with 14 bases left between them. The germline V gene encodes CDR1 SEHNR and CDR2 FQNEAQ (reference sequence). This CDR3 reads CASSPGDSPETQYF. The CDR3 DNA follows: TGTGCCAGCAGCCCCGGGGACTCCCCAGAGACCCAGTACTTC. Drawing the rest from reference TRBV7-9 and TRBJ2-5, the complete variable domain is DTGVSQNPRHKITKRGQNVTFRCDPISEHNRLYWYRQTLGQGPEFLTYFQNEAQLEKSRLLSDRFSAERPKGSFSTLEIQRTEQGDSAMYLCASSPGDSPETQYFGPGTRLLVL.

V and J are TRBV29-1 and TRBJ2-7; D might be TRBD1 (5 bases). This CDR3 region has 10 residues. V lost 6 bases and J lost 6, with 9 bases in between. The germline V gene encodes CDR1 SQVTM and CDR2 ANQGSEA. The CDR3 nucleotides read TGCAGCGTAGGACATGGCGAGCAGTACTTC. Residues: CSVGHGEQYF.

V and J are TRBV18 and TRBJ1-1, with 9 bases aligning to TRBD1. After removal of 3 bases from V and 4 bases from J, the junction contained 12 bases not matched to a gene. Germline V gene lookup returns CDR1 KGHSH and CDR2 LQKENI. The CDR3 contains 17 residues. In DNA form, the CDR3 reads TGTGCCAGCTCACCTGGGACAGGGAGGAGCATGGGCACTGAAGCTTTCTTT. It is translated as CASSPGTGRSMGTEAFF.

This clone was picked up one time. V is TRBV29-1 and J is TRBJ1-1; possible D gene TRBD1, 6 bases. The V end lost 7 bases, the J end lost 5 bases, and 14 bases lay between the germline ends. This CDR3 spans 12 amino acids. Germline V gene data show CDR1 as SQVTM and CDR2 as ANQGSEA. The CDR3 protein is CSALQGRTEAFF. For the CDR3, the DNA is TGCAGCGCCCTACAGGGAAGAACTGAAGCTTTCTTT.

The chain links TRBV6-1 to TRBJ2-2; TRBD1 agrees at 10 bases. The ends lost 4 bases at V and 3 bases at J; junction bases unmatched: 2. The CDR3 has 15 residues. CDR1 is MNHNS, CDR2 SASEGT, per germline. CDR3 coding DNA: TGTGCCAGCAGTGTGGACAGGGGGGACACCGGGGAGCTGTTTTTT. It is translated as CASSVDRGDTGELFF.

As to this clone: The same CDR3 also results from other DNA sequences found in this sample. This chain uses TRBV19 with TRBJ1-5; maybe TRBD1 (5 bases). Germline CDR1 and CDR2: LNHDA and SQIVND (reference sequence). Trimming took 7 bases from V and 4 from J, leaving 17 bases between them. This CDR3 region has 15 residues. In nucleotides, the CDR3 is TGTGCCAGTAAGAAGTCAGGGTGGCCTAATCAGCCCCAGCATTTT. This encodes CASKKSGWPNQPQHF.

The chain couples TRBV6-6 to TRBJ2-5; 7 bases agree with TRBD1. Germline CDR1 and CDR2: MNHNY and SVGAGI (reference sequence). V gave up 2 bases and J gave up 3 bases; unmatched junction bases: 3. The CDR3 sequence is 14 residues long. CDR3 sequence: CASSYGTVEETQYF. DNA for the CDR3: TGTGCCAGCAGTTACGGGACAGTTGAAGAGACCCAGTACTTC.

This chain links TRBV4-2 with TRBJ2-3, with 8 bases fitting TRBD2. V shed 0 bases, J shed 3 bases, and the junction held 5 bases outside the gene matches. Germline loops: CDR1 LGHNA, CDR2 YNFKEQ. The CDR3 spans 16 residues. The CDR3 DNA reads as TGTGCCAGCAGCCAAGATTTGGGACTAGTGACAGATACGCAGTATTTT. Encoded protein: CASSQDLGLVTDTQYF.